The sequence of this T cell receptor beta chain was determined in a study of T-cell reconstitution after alpha-beta-depleted transplantation in children. Unique molecular identifiers were built into the TCRbeta library. TCRdb used MiXCR to reprocess the PCR reads, holding one entry per CDR3 protein. The sample yields nearly 400,000 distinct CDR3 sequences, approximately 20% seen once. Trimming removed 4 bases at V and 0 bases at J, with 14 bases between. The CDR3 loop spans 16 amino acids. Germline V gene data show CDR1 as SGDLS and CDR2 as YYNGEE. This clonotype was detected a few times. This sequence was found in a human donor who donated a stem cell graft to a child with acute myeloid leukemia. Here the sequenced sample was PBMCs from the stem cell graft donor, taken from the stem cell graft. This chain connects TRBV9 to TRBJ2-1; no firm D call. Here the CDR3 DNA reads TGTGCCAGCAGCCCTGATGGCCGGTCCTCCTACAATGAGCAGTTCTTC. Residues: CASSPDGRSSYNEQFF. The variable domain in full, with the rest retrieved from reference TRBV9 and TRBJ2-1, is DSGVTQTPKHLITATGQRVTLRCSPRSGDLSVYWYQQSLDQGLQFLIQYYNGEERAKGNILERFSAQQFPDLHSELNLSSLELGDSALYFCASSPDGRSSYNEQFFGPGTRLTVL.